These 18 T cell receptor beta chains were sequenced from one sample in a study of response to subunit inactivated influenza vaccine. TCRdb re-called the RT-PCR reads through MiXCR, storing one row per CDR3 protein. The data hold hundreds of thousands of distinct CDR3 sequences, with around a sixth observed a single time. Source: PBMCs from blood, taken 11 to 12 days after vaccination. These receptors were obtained from a man between 50 and 59 years old who received an inactivated influenza vaccine.

The CDR3 DNA follows: TGTGCCAGCAGTTTATTAGTTGGTGAGACCCAGTACTTC. Encoded protein: CASSLLVGETQYF. The chain recombines TRBV12-3 or TRBV12-4 with TRBJ2-5, with D unresolved. This CDR3 has 13 amino acids. Trimming pared 2 bases from V and 5 bases from J, leaving 9 bases between.

The genes are TRBV20-1 and TRBJ1-1, with a weak D call TRBD1 (5 bases). The V gene's germline CDR1 is DFQATT and CDR2 SNEGSKA (reference sequence). Trimming removed 2 bases at V and 5 bases at J, with 15 bases between. This CDR3 is 14 amino acids long. The CDR3 reads CSARKGQGRTEAFF. The CDR3 region has the DNA TGCAGTGCTAGAAAGGGCCAGGGACGGACTGAAGCTTTCTTT.

The chain joins TRBV12-3 or TRBV12-4 to TRBJ1-5; 11 bases align to TRBD1. The junction had 8 bases not matched to a gene; V was cut back by 7 bases and J by 0 bases. This CDR3 comprises 17 residues. CDR3 protein: CASNPGQGEYSNQPQHF. For the CDR3, the DNA is TGTGCCAGCAACCCGGGACAGGGGGAATATAGCAATCAGCCCCAGCATTTT.

This clonotype was observed a few times. The chain joins TRBV6-1 to TRBJ2-7; the match to TRBD2 covers 10 bases. The CDR3 runs 13 residues. Germline V gives CDR1 MNHNS, CDR2 SASEGT. V gave up 6 bases and J gave up 5 bases; unmatched junction bases: 4. The CDR3 coding sequence is TGTGCCAGCAGGGGACTAGCGAGAAACGAGCAGTACTTC. Encoded protein: CASRGLARNEQYF.

This chain uses TRBV20-1 with TRBJ2-5; TRBD2 agrees at 9 bases. J lost 3 bases, V lost 3 bases, and 8 bases had no gene match. Germline loops: CDR1 DFQATT, CDR2 SNEGSKA (reference sequence). CDR3 size: 15 residues. The CDR3 protein is CSARRASGAEETQYF. The CDR3 DNA reads as TGCAGTGCTAGGCGGGCTAGCGGGGCTGAAGAGACCCAGTACTTC.

The rearrangement uses TRBV12-5 and TRBJ1-1; possible D gene TRBD1, 6 bases. Trimming pared 5 bases from V and 4 bases from J, leaving 20 bases between. The V gene's germline CDR1 is LGHNT and CDR2 FRNRAP. CDR3 length: 16 residues. CDR3 in DNA: TGTGCTAGTGGTCTCGAAGACAGGAGTCGGCGCACTGAAGCTTTCTTT. Translating gives CASGLEDRSRRTEAFF.

The rearrangement links TRBV10-3 to TRBJ2-3; 10 bases match TRBD2. J lost 7 bases, V lost 3 bases, and 10 bases had no gene match. The CDR3 extends over 16 amino acids. Looked up from germline, CDR1 is ENHRY and CDR2 is SYGVKD. CDR3 nucleotides: TGTGCCATCAGTGACTATGGACTAGCGGAAGCTTATACGCAGTATTTT. This gives the protein CAISDYGLAEAYTQYF.

The genes are TRBV27 and TRBJ2-7, with TRBD2 matching over 12 bases. Germline V gives CDR1 MNHEY, CDR2 SMNVEV (reference sequence). The junction had 7 bases not matched to a gene; V was cut back by 3 bases and J by 4 bases. This CDR3 is 16 amino acids long. The CDR3 sequence: CASSFRGLAGLYEQYF. CDR3 sequence (DNA): TGTGCCAGCAGTTTCAGGGGACTAGCGGGTCTTTACGAGCAGTACTTC.

Concerning this clonotype itself: The junction shows a germline mismatch at one end, possibly a read error. The gene calls are TRBV20-1 and TRBJ2-5, with 12 bases lining up with TRBD2. The CDR3 is 16 residues long. Germline CDR1 reads DFQATT; CDR2 reads SNEGSKA (reference sequence). The CDR3 region is CCASASSGGVRETQYF. In DNA, the CDR3 is TGCTGTGCTAGTGCCTCTAGCGGGGGGGTGAGAGAGACCCAGTACTTC.

V usage is TRBV2 and J usage is TRBJ2-1, with TRBD2 matching over 15 bases. Germline-derived CDR1 and CDR2 are SNHLY and FYNNEI. V shed 7 bases, J shed 0 bases, and the junction held 4 bases outside the gene matches. This CDR3 has 17 amino acids. As DNA, the CDR3 is TGTGCCAGCACAGGACTAGCGGGAGGGAGCTCCTACAATGAGCAGTTCTTC. Translation gives CASTGLAGGSSYNEQFF.

In this sample, this clonotype turned up many times. V usage is TRBV7-9 and J usage is TRBJ1-2; 9 nucleotides agree with TRBD1. The junction had 9 bases not matched to a gene; V was cut back by 4 bases and J by 3 bases. The CDR3 spans 16 residues. CDR1 and CDR2 from the germline V gene are SEHNR and FQNEAQ (reference sequence). The CDR3 here is CASSSNRDRVDYGYTF. The CDR3 DNA is TGTGCCAGCAGCTCGAACCGGGACAGGGTCGACTATGGCTACACCTTC.

This clonotype was found a few times. The chain couples TRBV12-3 or TRBV12-4 to TRBJ2-2, with 10 nucleotides matching TRBD2. Losses at the gene ends were 5 bases for V and 4 bases for J; bases not matched to a gene: 4. There are 15 residues in the CDR3. CDR3 sequence reads: CASSVRLAGTGELFF. The CDR3 region has the DNA TGTGCCAGCAGTGTCCGACTAGCGGGCACCGGGGAGCTGTTTTTT.

The chain employs TRBV9 and TRBJ2-2; possibly TRBD1 for D (6 bases). The CDR3 spans 15 residues. CDR1 SGDLS and CDR2 YYNGEE come from the germline V gene. V was clipped by 0 bases and J by 6 bases, with 12 bases between them. CDR3 in amino acids: CASSVGTVASGELFF. CDR3 sequence (DNA): TGTGCCAGCAGCGTAGGGACAGTGGCGTCCGGGGAGCTGTTTTTT.

The genes are TRBV6-4 and TRBJ2-2; D not certain. V was shortened by 3 bases and J by 4 bases, with 6 bases between the two germline ends. The CDR3 consists of 13 residues. The germline gives CDR1 MRHNA, CDR2 SNTAGT. CDR3: CASSEPFTGELFF. In DNA form, the CDR3 reads TGTGCCAGCAGTGAACCATTCACCGGGGAGCTGTTTTTT.

V is TRBV7-9 and J is TRBJ2-1, with TRBD1 identical over 9 bases. Trimming cost V 7 bases and J 9 bases; bases outside gene matches: 19. The CDR3 sequence is 17 residues long. CDR1 and CDR2 (germline): SEHNR, FQNEAQ (reference sequence). CDR3 amino acids: CASTTSIPGQGYIEQFF. The CDR3 nucleotides read TGTGCCAGCACCACCTCTATTCCGGGACAGGGCTATATTGAGCAGTTCTTC. Supplemented by reference TRBV7-9 and TRBJ2-1, the full variable domain reads DTGVSQNPRHKITKRGQNVTFRCDPISEHNRLYWYRQTLGQGPEFLTYFQNEAQLEKSRLLSDRFSAERPKGSFSTLEIQRTEQGDSAMYLCASTTSIPGQGYIEQFFGPGTRLTVL.

This clonotype was recorded at least ten times. The CDR3 DNA reads TGCAGCGTTTCTAGCGGGAGCTCCTACAATGAGCAGTTCTTC. Its protein is CSVSSGSSYNEQFF. The chain combines TRBV29-1 with TRBJ2-1, with 10 bases matching TRBD2. This CDR3 is 14 amino acids long. Germline V gene data show CDR1 as SQVTM and CDR2 as ANQGSEA. The V gene end was trimmed by 5 bases and the J gene end by 0 bases; junction bases not matched to a gene: 1.

The DNA of the CDR3 is TGCAGTGCTAGAGATGGACCTACTAACACTGAAGCTTTCTTT. Translating gives CSARDGPTNTEAFF. The chain couples TRBV20-1 to TRBJ1-1; the D is unclear. The CDR3 consists of 14 residues. Germline assignment: CDR1 DFQATT and CDR2 SNEGSKA (reference sequence). The V end lost 0 bases, the J end lost 2 bases, and 10 bases lay between the germline ends.

The V and J genes are TRBV20-1 and TRBJ2-1, with 7 bases fitting TRBD2. V dropped 3 bases and J dropped 7; count of bases not matched to a gene: 3. The CDR3 is 12 residues long. CDR1 DFQATT and CDR2 SNEGSKA come from the germline V gene (reference sequence). The CDR3 loop reads CSARLRGNEQFF. CDR3 bases: TGCAGTGCTAGGTTGCGGGGGAATGAGCAGTTCTTC.